The T cell receptor beta chain under discussion was sequenced for a study of human T cells and chemical hapten exposure. Study in general: Scalp application of diphenylcyclopropenone was performed weekly in patients across the entire approximately 24-week study. Study-wide points: Expanded TCR counts at PT1 went up together with patch test score, a positive correlation.

One entry per CDR3 protein, called by TCRdb with MiXCR from the RACE reads. The repertoire holds roughly 360,000 distinct CDR3 sequences, with around 4.8% as singletons. Germline V lookup: CDR1 MNHEY, CDR2 SVGAGI. With 0 bases clipped from V and 4 bases from J, the junction kept 4 bases outside the gene matches. The CDR3 length is 15 residues. This clonotype was recorded at least ten times. Antigen: not known. Specified time point: patch test 1, 2 weeks after DPC sensitization. The sample's treatment: therapeutic diphenylcyclopropenone sensitization with weekly scalp DPC. The template was total RNA from unfractionated whole blood.

The clonotype comes from a woman aged 50 to 65 with alopecia areata. Some clones in this sample may be carry-over from other donors' samples. Specimen: whole blood, collected in connection with sensitization to the hapten diphenylcyclopropenone (DPC). The chain joins TRBV6-5 to TRBJ1-1; 8 bases fit TRBD1. CDR3 sequence (DNA): TGTGCCAGCAGTTACTCGACAGGGGCCGGCACTGAAGCTTTCTTT. This encodes CASSYSTGAGTEAFF.